Sequencing of this T cell receptor beta chain was carried out in a study of cytomegalovirus exposure and HLA in healthy donors. With respect to this clone: Its antigen remains unknown.

CDR3 length: 21 amino acids. Germline CDR1 LGHNA, CDR2 YSLEER. The V and J ends lost 4 bases and 0 bases, in that order; junction bases with no gene match: 21. Overall study findings and caveats: Altogether, 150 to 200 TCR beta chains were recorded as cytomegalovirus-associated. Productive rates of about 87% or about 30% were seen for most TCR beta V segments in an earlier analysis. Reportedly, a later analysis found an Asian-associated ancestry cluster had fewer N-insertions than the approximately 700-donor mean. When analyzed later, a missense DCLRE1C variant was found to be linked to TCR beta V- and J-gene trimming.

13 Jbeta primers and 60 Vbeta primers were used for the PCR. Measured with immunoSEQ multiplex PCR; TCRdb has only the in-frame clones, and not every one. The sample yields 90,000 to 110,000 clones, 69% seen once. The sample was PBMCs. The source is a man aged 25-40 years in good health and CMV-seronegative. J is TRBJ1-3 and V is TRBV4-3; 7 bases line up with TRBD1. The CDR3 here is CASSPHLLDRRTPSSGNTIYF. The CDR3 bases are TGCGCCAGCAGCCCTCACTTACTGGACAGGCGAACCCCCAGCTCTGGAAACACCATATATTTT.